This TCR beta chain was captured in a study of CD8 T cells in Susac syndrome (dated by TCRdb to the late 2010s). Concerning the study at large: The study used repertoire sequencing to test whether antigen drove CD8+ T cell activation and differentiation in Susac syndrome. The clonality of the CD8+ T cell repertoire was compared across about a dozen healthy donors, roughly 14 Susac syndrome patients and about 16 multiple sclerosis patients.

About this clonotype: The antigen this receptor binds is unknown. Base qualities were left out, and no much larger clone turns up one base away.

Peripheral blood CD8+ and CD4+ T cells from healthy donors, Susac syndrome patients and multiple sclerosis patients were profiled using high-throughput TCR beta sequencing. The multiple sclerosis controls were treatment-naive patients who had stable or active relapsing-remitting disease and met the revised McDonald criteria. CD8+ TEMRA cells were enriched by FACS, while bulk CD8+ and CD4+ T cells were purified by magnetic negative isolation. Blood was drawn into EDTA tubes, processed within 24 hours, and PBMCs were isolated by density gradient centrifugation. PBMCs intended for TCR sequencing were cryopreserved in liquid nitrogen and thawed later in a water bath at 37 degrees C. The sorted or isolated CD4+, CD8+ and CD8+ TEMRA cells reached a purity of at least 90%. Study-level results and caveats: The TCR sequencing and HLA analysis was acknowledged to have included a relatively small number of individuals.

RNA was extracted using the RNeasy kit, and about 0.5 to 1 microgram was reverse transcribed with random hexamers. The immunoSEQ multiplex PCR assay, covering 54 Vbeta and 13 Jbeta segments, was used to amplify TCR beta CDR3 regions. To correct PCR amplification bias, a synthetic template baseline was used for both primer optimization and computational correction. Per the original workflow: Reads were assigned to V, D and J genes according to IMGT and analyzed in immunoSEQ Analyzer, with only productive sequences retained. To calculate clonality, Shannon entropy was normalized by log2 of the number of productive unique sequences and then subtracted from one. For each patient and control, public and private clones were evaluated within the 100 most prevalent clones. Clones were defined as Susac-specific when absent from the healthy and MS cohorts, from approximately 970 published viral clones and from other ImmuneACCESS disease sequences. In-frame beta chains were kept once TCRdb had trimmed the public reads at Q25 with fastp and called clones with MiXCR. Identical CDR3 proteins give one entry, which carries the most common genes and DNA. It is TCRdb's table, rather than the study itself, that gives the V and J calls and clone size. Within this sample are some 450,000 distinct CDR3 sequences, with more than 70% of them counted one time only. Of the sample, 0.09% to 0.15% is held by the ten largest clones.

The specimen sequenced was CD8+ T cells from PBMCs. The TCR originated in a human donor with multiple sclerosis.

The CDR3 protein: CASSELTEQNTEAFF. The base sequence is TGCGCCAGCAGTGAGTTGACTGAACAGAACACTGAAGCTTTCTTT. The chain is encoded by TRBV10-2 joined to TRBJ1-1; too little of a D gene remains to name it. Trimming at the junction amounts to 1 base on V and 1 base on J, and the germline ends lie 10 bases apart. The CDR3, from cysteine to phenylalanine, totals 15 residues. The sequence is cut down to CDR3 DNA, 45 bases in frame from base 1. CDR1 is given as WSHSY and CDR2 as SAAADI, both from the germline V gene.